Listed here are 24 T cell receptor beta chains from one sample, sequenced in a study of shared clonotypes between healthy human individuals. Naivety among CD8 cells was defined by CD45RO negativity and positive CCR7 selection, thereby excluding terminally differentiated effector memory CD45RA+ cells. Sequenced by immunoSEQ multiplex PCR; TCRdb stores in-frame clones only, minus some. The sample yields around 2,000,000 clones, about 95% seen once. Sequencing was carried out using naive CD8+ T cells sorted from blood. These receptors all come from a young man in good health.

As for this clone: Other DNA sequences in the sample encode the same CDR3. The chain is built from TRBV27 and TRBJ2-7, with 7 bases identical to TRBD2. This CDR3 is 14 amino acids long. Trimming at V came to 2 bases and at J to 2 bases, leaving 3 bases not matched to a gene. CDR1 is MNHEY and CDR2 is SMNVEV in the germline V gene (reference sequence). The CDR3 protein is CASSLGGEAYEQYF. DNA for the CDR3: TGTGCCAGCAGTTTAGGGGGGGAGGCCTACGAGCAGTACTTC.

This chain joins TRBV27 and TRBJ1-6; 7 positions agree with TRBD1. This CDR3 has 14 amino acids. Germline CDR1 and CDR2: MNHEY and SMNVEV (reference sequence). Trimming removed 8 bases from V and 8 bases from J; junction bases left unmatched: 9. CDR3 in DNA: TGTGCCAGCCGACCCGGGACAGCCGATTCACCCCTCCACTTT. Its translation: CASRPGTADSPLHF.

On this clone: Other DNA sequences in this specimen translate into the identical CDR3. Here the CDR3 DNA reads TGTGCCAGCAGTTTGGGTTCGGGCACAGATACGCAGTATTTT. Encoded protein: CASSLGSGTDTQYF. This chain uses TRBV27 with TRBJ2-3; D unresolved. Germline V gene sequence: CDR1 MNHEY, CDR2 SMNVEV (reference sequence). This CDR3 spans 14 amino acids. Trimming removed 3 bases at V and 1 base at J, with 8 bases between.

The V and J genes are TRBV5-6 and TRBJ1-1, with 7 nucleotides matching TRBD1. Germline V CDR1 and CDR2: SGHDT, YYEEEE. CDR3 length: 16 amino acids. J lost 4 bases, V lost 1 base, and 10 bases had no gene match. This chain's CDR3 is CASSLSFRGIRTEAFF. The CDR3 DNA sequence: TGTGCCAGCAGCTTGTCGTTCAGGGGGATACGCACTGAAGCTTTCTTT. The full variable domain, in which reference TRBV5-6 and TRBJ1-1 provide the parts outside the CDR3, is DAGVTQSPTHLIKTRGQQVTLRCSPKSGHDTVSWYQQALGQGPQFIFQYYEEEERQRGNFPDRFSGHQFPNYSSELNVNALLLGDSALYLCASSLSFRGIRTEAFFGQGTRLTVV.

This clone is a singleton in its sample. The chain employs TRBV4-1 and TRBJ2-5; D remains ambiguous. The J call may not be correct, given that the DNA end is closer to TRBJ2-7. Germline V gene data show CDR1 as MGHRA and CDR2 as YSYEKL. The CDR3 sequence is 13 residues long. Written as DNA, the CDR3 is TGCGCCAGCAGCCAAGCCGAATTCTACGAGCAGTACTTC. Its translation: CASSQAEFYEQYF.

The chain is built from TRBV5-5 and TRBJ1-5; D unclear. Germline assignment: CDR1 SGHKS and CDR2 YYEKEE (reference sequence). The CDR3 totals 14 residues. V was clipped by 3 bases and J by 3 bases, with 10 bases between them. The CDR3 sequence: CASSSDGFNQPQHF. Here the CDR3 DNA reads TGTGCCAGCAGCTCGGACGGCTTCAATCAGCCCCAGCATTTT.

The chain joins TRBV4-1 to TRBJ2-3; a possible D gene is TRBD2 (6 bases). Germline lookup yields CDR1 MGHRA and CDR2 YSYEKL. This CDR3 contains 16 residues. Trimming removed 0 bases at V and 4 bases at J, with 14 bases between. CDR3 in amino acids: CASSQEPGRFSDTQYF. DNA of the CDR3: TGCGCCAGCAGCCAAGAACCAGGGAGGTTCTCAGATACGCAGTATTTT.

This chain connects TRBV7-8 to TRBJ1-2, with TRBD1 as a possible D gene (5 bases). CDR3 length equals 15 residues. Germline CDR1 SGHVS, CDR2 FQNEAQ. Trimming took off 5 bases at V and 2 bases at J, with 15 bases between the two ends. This chain's CDR3 is CASSPEDSSNYGYTF. In nucleotides, the CDR3 is TGTGCCAGCAGCCCGGAAGACAGTTCGAACTATGGCTACACCTTC.

The rearrangement uses TRBV7-9 and TRBJ2-7; TRBD2 matches at 10 bases. The CDR3 runs 15 residues. The V gene's germline CDR1 is SEHNR and CDR2 FQNEAQ (reference sequence). After removal of 5 bases from V and 2 bases from J, the junction contained 6 bases not matched to a gene. In DNA form, the CDR3 reads TGTGCCAGCAGCCCCAGGGGGACTAGCGCCTACGAGCAGTACTTC. Its protein is CASSPRGTSAYEQYF. The full variable domain, completed using reference TRBV7-9 and TRBJ2-7, is DTGVSQNPRHKITKRGQNVTFRCDPISEHNRLYWYRQTLGQGPEFLTYFQNEAQLEKSRLLSDRFSAERPKGSFSTLEIQRTEQGDSAMYLCASSPRGTSAYEQYFGPGTRLTVT.

This chain links TRBV5-4 with TRBJ2-2, with 9 nucleotides matching TRBD2. There are 17 residues in the CDR3. V trimming: 4 bases; J trimming: 5 bases; junction bases outside the gene matches: 12. Germline V gene sequence: CDR1 SGHNT, CDR2 YYREEE (reference sequence). The CDR3 is CASSPLAGGAETGELFF. Written as DNA, the CDR3 is TGTGCCAGCAGCCCCCTTGCGGGGGGGGCGGAGACCGGGGAGCTGTTTTTT. The full variable domain, in which reference TRBV5-4 and TRBJ2-2 provide the parts outside the CDR3, is ETGVTQSPTHLIKTRGQQVTLRCSSQSGHNTVSWYQQALGQGPQFIFQYYREEENGRGNFPPRFSGLQFPNYSSELNVNALELDDSALYLCASSPLAGGAETGELFFGEGSRLTVL.

The chain has TRBV6-1 and TRBJ2-2; 8 bases fit TRBD1. The CDR3 length is 16 residues. J was trimmed by 4 bases and V by 2 bases; bases with no gene match: 6. The germline V gene encodes CDR1 MNHNS and CDR2 SASEGT. The CDR3 region is CASSEFQGAGTGELFF. For the CDR3, the DNA is TGTGCCAGCAGTGAATTCCAGGGGGCGGGCACCGGGGAGCTGTTTTTT.

The rearrangement joins TRBV30 to TRBJ2-3; D unresolved. With 0 bases removed from V and 3 bases from J, the gap between germline ends came to 10 bases. There are 14 residues in the CDR3. Germline CDR1 reads GTSNPN; CDR2 reads SVGIG (reference sequence). This CDR3 reads CAWSVVGQTDTQYF. Written as DNA, the CDR3 is TGTGCCTGGAGTGTAGTAGGTCAGACAGATACGCAGTATTTT.

This chain links TRBV5-1 with TRBJ2-5; TRBD1 agrees at 7 bases. In germline, CDR1 is SGHRS, CDR2 YFSETQ. The trim removed 7 bases at V and 0 bases at J, leaving 0 bases unmatched. The CDR3 extends over 12 amino acids. The CDR3 is CASGQDQETQYF. The CDR3 bases are TGCGCCAGCGGACAGGACCAAGAGACCCAGTACTTC.

This clone has just one count. V gene TRBV6-5 combines with J gene TRBJ2-1; D unclear. The V end lost 5 bases, the J end lost 5 bases, and 13 bases lay between the germline ends. Germline V gene sequence: CDR1 MNHEY, CDR2 SVGAGI. This CDR3 is 14 amino acids long. The CDR3, as DNA: TGTGCCAGCAGTCTGCTAGGGAACCACAATGAGCAGTTCTTC. Translating it yields CASSLLGNHNEQFF.

V usage is TRBV6-1 and J usage is TRBJ1-5; a weak D match, TRBD1 (5 bases). Germline CDR1 MNHNS, CDR2 SASEGT. CDR3 length: 16 amino acids. Between the trimmed V and J ends, which lost 3 bases and 0 bases, there was a span of 12 bases. CDR3 region: CASSEWDPYSNQPQHF. CDR3 in DNA: TGTGCCAGCAGTGAGTGGGACCCGTATAGCAATCAGCCCCAGCATTTT.

The chain employs TRBV10-3 and TRBJ1-5, with D perhaps TRBD1 (6 bases). This CDR3 comprises 14 residues. Trimming removed 3 bases from V and 3 bases from J, with 9 bases in between. The germline CDR1 and CDR2 sequences are ENHRY and SYGVKD. The CDR3 loop reads CAISDGTINQPQHF. DNA of the CDR3: TGTGCCATCAGTGACGGGACAATCAATCAGCCCCAGCATTTT.

The V and J genes are TRBV5-4 and TRBJ2-1; D is tentatively TRBD1 or TRBD2 (5 bases each). The germline CDR1 and CDR2 sequences are SGHNT and YYREEE (reference sequence). The length of the CDR3 is 16 residues. V dropped 0 bases and J dropped 0 bases, with 10 bases sitting between them. The CDR3 reads CASSLEWGSSYNEQFF. CDR3 bases: TGTGCCAGCAGCTTGGAGTGGGGGAGCTCCTACAATGAGCAGTTCTTC. The full variable domain, in which reference TRBV5-4 and TRBJ2-1 provide the parts outside the CDR3, is ETGVTQSPTHLIKTRGQQVTLRCSSQSGHNTVSWYQQALGQGPQFIFQYYREEENGRGNFPPRFSGLQFPNYSSELNVNALELDDSALYLCASSLEWGSSYNEQFFGPGTRLTVL.

This clone was picked up one time. This chain's CDR3 is CASAQAGGTEAFF. The CDR3 nucleotides read TGTGCCAGCGCTCAGGCGGGGGGGACTGAAGCTTTCTTT. The gene calls are TRBV28 and TRBJ1-1, with D possibly TRBD1 on 5 matching bases. With 8 bases removed from V and 5 bases from J, the gap between germline ends came to 15 bases. Germline CDR1 and CDR2: MDHEN and SYDVKM. CDR3 size: 13 residues.

As regards this clone: The same CDR3 is also encoded by other DNA sequences in this sample. The chain combines TRBV9 with TRBJ1-1, with D unresolved. Germline values: CDR1 SGDLS, CDR2 YYNGEE. V was trimmed by 0 bases and J by 1 base, leaving 4 bases between them. This CDR3 region has 13 residues. The CDR3 nucleotides read TGTGCCAGCAGCGTAGATCGGAACACTGAAGCTTTCTTT. Amino acids: CASSVDRNTEAFF.

The chain links TRBV5-6 to TRBJ1-1, with D possibly matching TRBD1 (6 bases). Trimming took 2 bases from V and 3 from J, leaving 11 bases between them. From germline, CDR1 is SGHDT and CDR2 YYEEEE. CDR3 length: 14 residues. The DNA for the CDR3 is TGTGCCAGCAGCTTCCCCGGGGGCGACACTGAAGCTTTCTTT. Translated: CASSFPGGDTEAFF.

The gene calls are TRBV30 and TRBJ2-7; D is uncertain. This CDR3 comprises 14 residues. Per the germline V gene, CDR1 is GTSNPN and CDR2 is SVGIG (reference sequence). V lost 3 bases and J 0 bases, leaving 12 bases between the germline ends. The CDR3 DNA reads TGTGCCTGGAGCTACCTTGGGGACTCCTACGAGCAGTACTTC. Translation gives CAWSYLGDSYEQYF.

The rearrangement joins TRBV6-1 to TRBJ1-4; a weak D match, TRBD1 (6 bases). V shed 8 bases and J shed 3 bases, with 10 bases lying between them. The germline CDR1 and CDR2 sequences are MNHNS and SASEGT. The length of the CDR3 is 13 residues. The CDR3, as DNA: TGTGCCAGCTGGGAGGGGGCTAATGAAAAACTGTTTTTT. It translates to CASWEGANEKLFF.

The V call is TRBV10-3, the J call TRBJ2-3, with D possibly matching TRBD1 (6 bases). Per germline, CDR1 ENHRY and CDR2 SYGVKD. V lost 2 bases, J lost 0 bases, and 6 bases lay in between. The CDR3 length is 14 residues. CDR3 region: CAISETGSTDTQYF. The CDR3 DNA is TGTGCCATCAGTGAGACAGGGAGCACAGATACGCAGTATTTT.

The J gene is TRBJ2-1, the V gene TRBV27; 11 bases line up with TRBD2. This CDR3 is built from 16 residues. Germline lookup yields CDR1 MNHEY and CDR2 SMNVEV (reference sequence). Trimming removed 6 bases from V and 6 bases from J; junction bases left unmatched: 10. As DNA, the CDR3 is TGTGCCAGCAGCCAACTCGATAGCGGGGGGGTCAATGAGCAGTTCTTC. It encodes CASSQLDSGGVNEQFF.